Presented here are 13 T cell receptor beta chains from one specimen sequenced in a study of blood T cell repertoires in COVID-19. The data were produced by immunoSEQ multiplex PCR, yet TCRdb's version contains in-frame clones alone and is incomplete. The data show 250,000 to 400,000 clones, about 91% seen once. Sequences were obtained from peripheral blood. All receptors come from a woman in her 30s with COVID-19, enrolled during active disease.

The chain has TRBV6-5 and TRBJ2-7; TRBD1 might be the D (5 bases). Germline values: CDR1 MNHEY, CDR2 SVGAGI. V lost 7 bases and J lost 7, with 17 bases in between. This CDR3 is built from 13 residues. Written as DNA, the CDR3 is TGTGCCAGCACCCAGACCTATAAGGGGGAGCAGTACTTC. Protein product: CASTQTYKGEQYF.

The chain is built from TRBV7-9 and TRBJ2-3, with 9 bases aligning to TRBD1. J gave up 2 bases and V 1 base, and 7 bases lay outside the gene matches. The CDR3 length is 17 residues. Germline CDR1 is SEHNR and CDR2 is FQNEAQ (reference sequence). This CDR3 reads CASSLGYGTGNTDTQYF. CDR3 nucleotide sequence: TGTGCCAGCAGCTTAGGATATGGGACAGGGAACACAGATACGCAGTATTTT.

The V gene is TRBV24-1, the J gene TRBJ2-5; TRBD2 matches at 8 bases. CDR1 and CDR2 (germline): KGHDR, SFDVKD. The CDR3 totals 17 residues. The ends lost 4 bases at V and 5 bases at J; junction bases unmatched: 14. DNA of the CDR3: TGTGCCACCAGTGAGCGCAGATATAGCGGGGCGGAGGAGACCCAGTACTTC. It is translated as CATSERRYSGAEETQYF.

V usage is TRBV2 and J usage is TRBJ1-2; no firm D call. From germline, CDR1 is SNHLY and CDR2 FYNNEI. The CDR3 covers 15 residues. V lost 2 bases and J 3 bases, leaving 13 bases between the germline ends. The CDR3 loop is CASSEWSGGYYGYTF. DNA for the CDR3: TGTGCCAGCAGTGAATGGAGCGGCGGCTACTATGGCTACACCTTC.

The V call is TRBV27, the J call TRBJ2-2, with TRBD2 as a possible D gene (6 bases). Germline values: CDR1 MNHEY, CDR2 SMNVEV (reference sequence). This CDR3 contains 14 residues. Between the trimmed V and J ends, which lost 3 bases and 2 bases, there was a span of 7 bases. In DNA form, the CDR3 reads TGTGCCAGCAGTTTCGGGGGAAACACCGGGGAGCTGTTTTTT. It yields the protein CASSFGGNTGELFF.

The CDR3 loop reads CASRGALGTLNTGELFF. CDR3 coding DNA: TGCGCCAGCAGGGGCGCCTTGGGGACACTTAACACCGGGGAGCTGTTTTTT. The V gene is TRBV5-1, the J gene TRBJ2-2, with a tentative D call TRBD1 (6 bases). The CDR3 extends over 17 amino acids. The ends were cut back, 5 bases at V and 2 bases at J, with 19 bases in the middle. From germline, CDR1 is SGHRS and CDR2 YFSETQ.

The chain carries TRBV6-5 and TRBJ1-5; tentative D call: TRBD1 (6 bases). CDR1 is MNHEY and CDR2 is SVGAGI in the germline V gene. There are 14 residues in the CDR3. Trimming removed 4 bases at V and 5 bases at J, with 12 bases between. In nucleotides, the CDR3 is TGTGCCAGCAGTTTGACAGGAGGTTATCAGCCCCAGCATTTT. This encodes CASSLTGGYQPQHF.

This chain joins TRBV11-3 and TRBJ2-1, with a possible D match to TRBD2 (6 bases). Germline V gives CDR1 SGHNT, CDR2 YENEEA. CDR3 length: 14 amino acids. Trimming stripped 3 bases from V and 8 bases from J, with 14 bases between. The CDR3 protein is CASSLELALDEQFF. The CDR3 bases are TGTGCCAGCAGCTTGGAGCTAGCGCTGGATGAGCAGTTCTTC.

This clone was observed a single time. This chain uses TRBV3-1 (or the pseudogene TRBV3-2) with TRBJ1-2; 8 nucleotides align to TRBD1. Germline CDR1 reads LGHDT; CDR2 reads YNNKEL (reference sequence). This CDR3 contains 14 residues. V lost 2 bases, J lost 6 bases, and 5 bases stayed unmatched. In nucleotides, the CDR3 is TGTGCCAGCAGCCAACGGGGACAGGTGAATGGCTACACCTTC. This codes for CASSQRGQVNGYTF.

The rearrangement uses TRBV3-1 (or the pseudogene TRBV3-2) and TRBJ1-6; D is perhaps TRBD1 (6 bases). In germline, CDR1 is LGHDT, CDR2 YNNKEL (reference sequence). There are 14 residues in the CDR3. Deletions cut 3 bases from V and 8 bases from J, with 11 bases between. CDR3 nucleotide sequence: TGTGCCAGCAGCCAGGGACATAGGGATTCACCCCTCCACTTT. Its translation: CASSQGHRDSPLHF.

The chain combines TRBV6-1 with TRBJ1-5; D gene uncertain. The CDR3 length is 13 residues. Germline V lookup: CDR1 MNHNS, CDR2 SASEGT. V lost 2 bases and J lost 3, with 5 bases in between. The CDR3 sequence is CASSENINQPQHF. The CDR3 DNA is TGTGCCAGCAGTGAAAACATCAATCAGCCCCAGCATTTT.

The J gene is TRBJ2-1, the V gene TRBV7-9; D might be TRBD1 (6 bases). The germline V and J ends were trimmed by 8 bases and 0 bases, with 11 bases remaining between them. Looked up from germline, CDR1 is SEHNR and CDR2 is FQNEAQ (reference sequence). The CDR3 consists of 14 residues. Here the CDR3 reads CASEGVSSYNEQFF. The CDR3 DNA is TGTGCCAGCGAGGGGGTTAGCTCCTACAATGAGCAGTTCTTC.

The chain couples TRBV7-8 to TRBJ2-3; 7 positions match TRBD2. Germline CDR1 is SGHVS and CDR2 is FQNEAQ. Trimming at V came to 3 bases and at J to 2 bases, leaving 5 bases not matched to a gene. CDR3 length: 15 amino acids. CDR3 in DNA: TGTGCCAGCAGCTTGCGGCGGGGGAACACAGATACGCAGTATTTT. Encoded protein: CASSLRRGNTDTQYF.